One and the same sample provided the 7 T cell receptor beta chains below, sequenced in a study of blood T cell repertoires in COVID-19. Profiled with immunoSEQ multiplex PCR; TCRdb holds only in-frame clones, not every one. The sample consists of about 140,000 clones, roughly 80% of them appearing once. The sequenced sample was peripheral blood. All receptors come from a man in his 70s who had recovered from COVID-19.

This chain uses TRBV7-2 with TRBJ2-5; no definite D call. The length of the CDR3 is 12 residues. The germline CDR1 and CDR2 sequences are SGHTA and FQGNSA. V was trimmed by 1 base and J by 4 bases, leaving 4 bases between them. The CDR3 nucleotides read TGTGCCAGCAGCTTAGTTCTAGAGACCCAGTACTTC. It is translated as CASSLVLETQYF.

The rearrangement uses TRBV19 and TRBJ2-2; TRBD1 matches at 10 bases. Unmatched junction bases numbered 5, after V lost 5 bases and J lost 2 bases. From germline, CDR1 is LNHDA and CDR2 SQIVND (reference sequence). The length of the CDR3 is 16 residues. The CDR3 here is CASSLGQGGNTGELFF. CDR3 sequence (DNA): TGTGCCAGTAGTCTCGGACAGGGGGGTAACACCGGGGAGCTGTTTTTT.

V is TRBV6-5 and J is TRBJ2-7; 8 nucleotides match TRBD2. The CDR3 has 15 amino acids. V shed 0 bases and J 3 bases; nucleotides not matched to a gene: 4. CDR1 MNHEY and CDR2 SVGAGI come from the germline V gene. In nucleotides, the CDR3 is TGTGCCAGCAGTTACTCGGATAGCGGGATCTACGAGCAGTACTTC. Amino acids: CASSYSDSGIYEQYF.

The rearrangement links TRBV7-9 to TRBJ2-1; the D is unclear. The germline V gene has CDR1 SEHNR and CDR2 FQNEAQ (reference sequence). The CDR3 extends over 15 amino acids. V was trimmed by 4 bases and J by 2 bases, leaving 12 bases between them. The CDR3 sequence: CASSWSVVAYNEQFF. CDR3 DNA: TGTGCCAGCAGCTGGAGCGTTGTGGCCTACAATGAGCAGTTCTTC.

The chain uses TRBV6-6 and TRBJ2-3; D is possibly TRBD2 (6 bases). CDR1 and CDR2 from the germline V gene are MNHNY and SVGAGI (reference sequence). Trimming left V 5 bases short and J 5 bases short, with 23 bases between. The CDR3 runs 17 residues. In DNA form, the CDR3 reads TGTGCCAGCAGTGGATCGGCCGGCGGGAAGGGGAAAGATACGCAGTATTTT. Residues: CASSGSAGGKGKDTQYF.

This clone was detected only once. The chain uses TRBV6-2 or TRBV6-3 and TRBJ2-2, with 10 positions matching TRBD1. From germline, CDR1 is MNHEY and CDR2 SVGEGT. V trimming: 4 bases; J trimming: 4 bases; junction bases outside the gene matches: 9. There are 17 residues in the CDR3. Here the CDR3 DNA reads TGTGCCAGCAGTTGCGGGACAGGGGATTGGTGCACCGGGGAGCTGTTTTTT. This codes for CASSCGTGDWCTGELFF.

The chain recombines TRBV25-1 with TRBJ2-7, with a tentative D call TRBD1 (6 bases). CDR3 length: 15 residues. Germline V lookup: CDR1 MGHDK, CDR2 SYGVNS. Trimming pared 3 bases from V and 2 bases from J, leaving 14 bases between. CDR3 in amino acids: CASSDLFTGTYEQYF. The CDR3 DNA reads TGTGCCAGCAGTGATTTATTTACAGGGACCTACGAGCAGTACTTC.